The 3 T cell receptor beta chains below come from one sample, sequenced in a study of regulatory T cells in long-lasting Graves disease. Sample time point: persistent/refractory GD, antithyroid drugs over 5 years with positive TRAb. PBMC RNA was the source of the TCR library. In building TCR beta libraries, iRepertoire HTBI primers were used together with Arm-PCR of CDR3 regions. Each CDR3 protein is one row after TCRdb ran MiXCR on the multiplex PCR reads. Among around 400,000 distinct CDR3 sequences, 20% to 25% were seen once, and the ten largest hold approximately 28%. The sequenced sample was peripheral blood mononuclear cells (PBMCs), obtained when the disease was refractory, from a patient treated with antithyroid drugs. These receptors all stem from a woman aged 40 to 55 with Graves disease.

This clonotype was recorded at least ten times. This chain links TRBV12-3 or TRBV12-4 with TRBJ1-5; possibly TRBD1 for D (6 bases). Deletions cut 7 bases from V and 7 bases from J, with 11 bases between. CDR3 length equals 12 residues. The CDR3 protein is CASKEGGQPQHF. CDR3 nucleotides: TGTGCCAGCAAAGAGGGGGGCCAGCCCCAGCATTTT.

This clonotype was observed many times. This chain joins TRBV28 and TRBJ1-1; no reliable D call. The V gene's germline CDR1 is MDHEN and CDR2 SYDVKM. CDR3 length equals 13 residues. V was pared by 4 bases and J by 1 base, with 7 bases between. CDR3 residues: CASSSIKNTEAFF. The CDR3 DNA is TGTGCCAGCAGTTCCATTAAGAACACTGAAGCTTTCTTT.

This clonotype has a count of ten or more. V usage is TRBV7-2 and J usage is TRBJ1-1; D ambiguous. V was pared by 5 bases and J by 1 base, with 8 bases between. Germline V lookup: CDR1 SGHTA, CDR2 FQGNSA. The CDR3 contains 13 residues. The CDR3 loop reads CASSQIGNTEAFF. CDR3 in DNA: TGTGCCAGCAGCCAAATAGGGAACACTGAAGCTTTCTTT.